The 8 T cell receptor beta chains reported below all come from one sample, sequenced in a study of technical replicates of blood from a handful of donors. The table came from immunoSEQ multiplex PCR; TCRdb's copy has only in-frame clones and leaves some out. Of 74,000 or so clones detected, 75% to 95% appear once; the ten largest clones hold 0.27%. The sequenced sample was T cells isolated from PBMCs. These receptors were taken from a human donor in good health.

The rearrangement links TRBV5-1 to TRBJ2-3; D perhaps matches TRBD1 (5 bases). Trimming removed 3 bases from V and 0 bases from J, with 8 bases in between. CDR3 length: 14 residues. The germline CDR1 and CDR2 sequences are SGHRS and YFSETQ. DNA of the CDR3: TGCGCCAGCAGCTCGACAGTAAGCACAGATACGCAGTATTTT. This codes for CASSSTVSTDTQYF.

The rearrangement joins TRBV6-5 to TRBJ2-7; 8 bases are shared with TRBD2. With V trimmed by 6 bases and J by 2 bases, 9 bases remained unmatched. This CDR3 is 15 amino acids long. Germline CDR1 and CDR2: MNHEY and SVGAGI. The CDR3 spells CASSSRSGRTYEQYF. As DNA, the CDR3 is TGTGCCAGCAGCTCTAGGAGCGGGAGAACCTACGAGCAGTACTTC.

The chain is built from TRBV19 and TRBJ1-5; 7 bases are shared with TRBD1. The CDR3 length is 12 residues. Germline values: CDR1 LNHDA, CDR2 SQIVND (reference sequence). The J segment lost 6 bases and the V segment lost 6 bases, leaving 2 bases of the junction unmatched. CDR3 sequence (DNA): TGTGCCAGTAGACAGGGGAGTCAGCCCCAGCATTTT. It specifies CASRQGSQPQHF.

The V call is TRBV9, the J call TRBJ2-7; 10 nucleotides agree with TRBD2. Germline CDR1 is SGDLS and CDR2 is YYNGEE. The CDR3 runs 14 residues. With V trimmed by 3 bases and J by 3 bases, 3 bases remained unmatched. DNA of the CDR3: TGTGCCAGCAGCGCCTTAGCGGGAGGCTACGAGCAGTACTTC. Its translation: CASSALAGGYEQYF.

Only a few counts were recorded for this clone. The CDR3 sequence is CASSLAGGEKLFF. The CDR3 coding sequence is TGTGCCAGCAGCTTGGCTGGAGGGGAAAAACTGTTTTTT. The rearrangement links TRBV5-4 to TRBJ1-4, with D uncertain. The CDR3 length is 13 residues. Germline-derived CDR1 and CDR2 are SGHNT and YYREEE (reference sequence). Trimming left V 0 bases short and J 8 bases short, with 8 bases between.

The chain is built from TRBV4-1 and TRBJ2-7; D not resolved. V lost 1 base, J lost 6 bases, and 16 bases lay in between. The CDR3 is 15 amino acids. Germline CDR1 is MGHRA and CDR2 is YSYEKL. The CDR3 DNA sequence: TGCGCCAGCAGCCAAGCCCTACCGACTGTTTCCGAGCAGTACTTC. Protein product: CASSQALPTVSEQYF.

The V call is TRBV2, the J call TRBJ2-7; unclear D gene. The CDR3 consists of 11 residues. Trimming removed 8 bases at V and 3 bases at J, with 8 bases between. The germline V gene encodes CDR1 SNHLY and CDR2 FYNNEI. The CDR3 DNA sequence: TGTGCCAGCCGGCGAGGCTACGAGCAGTACTTC. This gives the protein CASRRGYEQYF.

The CDR3 DNA reads TGTGCCAGCAGCGCAGACAGGGAGGATTCCTATAATTCACCCCTCCACTTT. Translation gives CASSADREDSYNSPLHF. V is TRBV7-2 and J is TRBJ1-6; 7 bases map to TRBD1. Trimming removed 5 bases from V and 1 base from J; junction bases left unmatched: 8. The CDR3 consists of 17 residues. Germline CDR1 and CDR2: SGHTA and FQGNSA.